The following is a T cell receptor beta chain sequence with its context. The table came from immunoSEQ multiplex PCR; TCRdb's copy has only in-frame clones and leaves some out. The data hold roughly 200,000 clones, with around four fifths observed a single time. The ends lost 4 bases at V and 8 bases at J; junction bases unmatched: 10. Germline V gene sequence: CDR1 KGHSH, CDR2 LQKENI. This CDR3 has 15 amino acids. This record comes from a study of blood T cell repertoires in COVID-19. Study at large: Sites across the United States, Italy and Spain contributed samples from acute and convalescent COVID-19.

The sequenced sample consisted of peripheral blood. The chain is built from TRBV18 and TRBJ1-2; 10 bases are shared with TRBD1. The clonotype was recovered from a woman older than 75 with active or convalescent COVID-19. The CDR3 sequence: CASSQTGTGEGGYTF. In DNA, the CDR3 is TGTGCCAGCTCACAGACCGGGACAGGGGAGGGCGGCTACACCTTC.